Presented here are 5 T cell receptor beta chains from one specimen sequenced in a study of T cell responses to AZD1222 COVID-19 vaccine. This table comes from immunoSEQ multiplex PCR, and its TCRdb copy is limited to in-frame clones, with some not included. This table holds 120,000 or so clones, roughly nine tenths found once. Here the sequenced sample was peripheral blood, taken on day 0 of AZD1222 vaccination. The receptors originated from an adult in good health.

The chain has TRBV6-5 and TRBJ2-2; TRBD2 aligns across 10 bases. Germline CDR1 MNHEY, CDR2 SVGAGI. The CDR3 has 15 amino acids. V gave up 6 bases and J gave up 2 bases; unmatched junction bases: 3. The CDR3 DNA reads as TGTGCCAGCAGCAGGACTAGCGGTAACACCGGGGAGCTGTTTTTT. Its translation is CASSRTSGNTGELFF.

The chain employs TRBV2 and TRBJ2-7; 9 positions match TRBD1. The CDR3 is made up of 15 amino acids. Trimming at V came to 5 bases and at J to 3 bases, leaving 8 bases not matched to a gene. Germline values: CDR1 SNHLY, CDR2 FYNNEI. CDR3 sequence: CASSTYRGPGYEQYF. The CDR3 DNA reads TGTGCCAGCAGTACTTACAGGGGGCCCGGCTACGAGCAGTACTTC.

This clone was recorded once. The CDR3 protein is CAWSVQGANTIYF. The CDR3 DNA follows: TGTGCCTGGAGTGTACAGGGAGCAAACACCATATATTTT. The chain is built from TRBV30 and TRBJ1-3, with D perhaps matching TRBD1 (6 bases). The germline V and J ends were trimmed by 0 bases and 6 bases, with 9 bases remaining between them. Germline V CDR1 and CDR2: GTSNPN, SVGIG (reference sequence). The CDR3 covers 13 residues.

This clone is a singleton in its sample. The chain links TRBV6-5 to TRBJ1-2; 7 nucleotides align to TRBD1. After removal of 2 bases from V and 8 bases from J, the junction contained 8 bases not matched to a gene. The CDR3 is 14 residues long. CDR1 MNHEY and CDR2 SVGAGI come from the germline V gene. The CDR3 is CASSYTDRVGGYTF. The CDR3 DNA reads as TGTGCCAGCAGTTACACCGACAGGGTAGGCGGCTACACCTTC.

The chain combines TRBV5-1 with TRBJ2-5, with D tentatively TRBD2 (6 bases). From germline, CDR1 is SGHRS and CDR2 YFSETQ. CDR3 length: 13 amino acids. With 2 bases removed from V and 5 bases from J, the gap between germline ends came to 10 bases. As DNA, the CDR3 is TGCGCCAGCAGCTTTAGCGGTTGGGAGACCCAGTACTTC. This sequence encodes CASSFSGWETQYF.